The clone carrying this T cell receptor (beta chain) has ten or more counts. What it binds is not known. The CDR3 loop spans 16 amino acids. V was trimmed by 0 bases and J by 4 bases, leaving 14 bases between them. Germline lookup yields CDR1 LGHNA and CDR2 YSLEER. The sample belongs to a study of T-cell reconstitution after alpha-beta-depleted transplantation in children. General study results and limits: At the one-year point after transplant, T-cell counts and TCRbeta diversity were found to come mostly from T cells that had been newly produced.

Unique molecular identifiers were used to barcode this TCRbeta library. Using its own MiXCR run on the PCR reads, TCRdb lists one record per CDR3 protein. This table has approximately 15,000 distinct CDR3 sequences, under 15% appearing once. V gene TRBV4-3 combines with J gene TRBJ2-3; TRBD2 is a possible D gene (6 bases). The source material was PBMCs, mostly from graft donor cells, sampled 180 days after TCRalphabeta/CD19-depleted stem cell transplant. The origin of this receptor is a boy in the first two years of life who had a stem cell transplant for Wiskott-Aldrich syndrome, so the T cells may come from the graft donor. CDR3 DNA: TGCGCCAGCAGCCAAGATCGGGAGTATGCGTCAGATACGCAGTATTTT. Translated, it gives CASSQDREYASDTQYF.